These 24 T cell receptor beta chains share one sample of origin, sequenced in a study of T cell repertoires and HLA-DP antigens. Assay used: immunoSEQ multiplex PCR; TCRdb lists only in-frame clones, some missing. The data show roughly 120,000 clones, with around 93% seen just once and around 0.3% held by the top ten. The antigens for these receptors are not known. What was sequenced was CD4+ T cells from PBMCs. Every receptor here comes from a woman younger than 35 in good health and CMV-seronegative.

This clone appeared a single time. The chain is built from TRBV7-8 and TRBJ2-1, with TRBD1 matching 7 bases. V gave up 5 bases and J gave up 8 bases; unmatched junction bases: 12. Per germline, CDR1 SGHVS and CDR2 FQNEAQ. This CDR3 contains 15 residues. Here the CDR3 reads CASSKDRVGSDEQFF. CDR3 DNA: TGTGCCAGCAGCAAAGACAGGGTGGGGTCGGATGAGCAGTTCTTC.

The V gene is TRBV18, the J gene TRBJ1-1; possible D gene TRBD1, 5 bases. The CDR3 is 13 residues long. Between the trimmed V and J ends, which lost 3 bases and 3 bases, there was a span of 8 bases. The germline gives CDR1 KGHSH, CDR2 LQKENI. The CDR3 DNA follows: TGTGCCAGCTCACCTGGGGCGGACACTGAAGCTTTCTTT. This sequence encodes CASSPGADTEAFF.

The rearrangement joins TRBV5-5 to TRBJ2-1; D gene ambiguous. CDR1 is SGHKS, CDR2 YYEKEE, per germline (reference sequence). The CDR3 runs 19 residues. V was trimmed by 0 bases and J by 0 bases, leaving 19 bases between them. CDR3 protein: CASSLAVTSRRSSYNEQFF. The CDR3 bases are TGTGCCAGCAGCTTGGCCGTTACGTCGCGGAGAAGCTCCTACAATGAGCAGTTCTTC.

The chain recombines TRBV28 with TRBJ1-5, with 7 positions matching TRBD1. This CDR3 is 14 amino acids long. Trimming removed 3 bases from V and 2 bases from J; junction bases left unmatched: 1. CDR1 MDHEN and CDR2 SYDVKM come from the germline V gene. As DNA, the CDR3 is TGTGCCAGCAGTTTTCAGGGGGGCAATCAGCCCCAGCATTTT. It translates to CASSFQGGNQPQHF.

The V call is TRBV4-1, the J call TRBJ1-6; D ambiguous. V was clipped by 6 bases and J by 6 bases, with 12 bases between them. CDR1 and CDR2 (germline): MGHRA, YSYEKL. The CDR3 has 14 residues. The CDR3 sequence: CASRRPGGNSPLHF. CDR3 DNA sequence: TGCGCCAGCAGGCGGCCGGGAGGTAATTCACCCCTCCACTTT.

V usage is TRBV28 and J usage is TRBJ2-3; unclear D gene. The CDR3 extends over 16 amino acids. Germline V gene sequence: CDR1 MDHEN, CDR2 SYDVKM. Trimming shortened V by 6 bases and J by 0 bases, and 16 bases separated the two germline ends. The CDR3, as DNA: TGTGCCAGCAGGAGTTCTGGTCGGGCTAGCACAGATACGCAGTATTTT. Protein sequence: CASRSSGRASTDTQYF.

This clone appeared a few times. This rearrangement joins TRBV19 to TRBJ2-2, with D perhaps matching TRBD1 or TRBD2 (5 bases each). The germline CDR1 and CDR2 sequences are LNHDA and SQIVND (reference sequence). CDR3 size: 17 residues. With 5 bases removed from V and 7 bases from J, the gap between germline ends came to 23 bases. The CDR3: CASSFLPGTVGLGELFF. DNA for the CDR3: TGTGCCAGTAGTTTCCTTCCGGGGACGGTGGGGCTCGGGGAGCTGTTTTTT.

J is TRBJ2-4 and V is TRBV5-4; 7 nucleotides align to TRBD1. The ends lost 4 bases at V and 2 bases at J; junction bases unmatched: 18. The CDR3 extends over 19 amino acids. From germline, CDR1 is SGHNT and CDR2 YYREEE (reference sequence). Written as DNA, the CDR3 is TGTGCCAGCAGCCGCTTGGGGCGCACAGGGGCCTTAACCAAAAACATTCAGTACTTC. Translation gives CASSRLGRTGALTKNIQYF.

This CDR3 reads CASSRDRLPGNTIYF. As DNA, the CDR3 is TGTGCCAGCAGCCGCGACCGCCTACCTGGAAACACCATATATTTT. The gene calls are TRBV5-4 and TRBJ1-3, with D hard to call. Germline lookup yields CDR1 SGHNT and CDR2 YYREEE (reference sequence). This CDR3 is 15 amino acids long. Between the trimmed V and J ends, which lost 4 bases and 2 bases, there was a span of 13 bases.

The chain uses TRBV7-6 and TRBJ2-7; weak D call: TRBD2 (5 bases). V lost 5 bases, J lost 7 bases, and 15 bases lay in between. The CDR3 totals 13 residues. CDR1 and CDR2 from the germline V gene are SGHVS and FNYEAQ. DNA for the CDR3: TGTGCCAGCAGCCCTGCCGGGGTTTTTGAGCAGTACTTC. Amino acid sequence: CASSPAGVFEQYF.

This rearrangement joins TRBV5-1 to TRBJ2-2; perhaps D is TRBD1 or TRBD2 (5 bases each). This CDR3 spans 15 amino acids. V was cut by 4 bases and J by 4 bases, with 14 bases left in between. Germline lookup yields CDR1 SGHRS and CDR2 YFSETQ. The CDR3 loop reads CASSLGKGRTGELFF. The DNA for the CDR3 is TGCGCCAGCAGCCTGGGAAAGGGACGCACCGGGGAGCTGTTTTTT.

This chain's CDR3 is CASSLRQGGPYEQYF. CDR3 bases: TGTGCCAGCAGCTTGCGGCAGGGGGGACCCTACGAGCAGTACTTC. The chain carries TRBV7-2 and TRBJ2-7; maybe TRBD1 (7 bases). V lost 3 bases, J lost 2 bases, and 14 bases lay in between. This CDR3 comprises 15 residues. Germline-derived CDR1 and CDR2 are SGHTA and FQGNSA.

J is TRBJ2-3 and V is TRBV7-8; 9 bases agree with TRBD1. CDR3 length: 16 amino acids. From germline, CDR1 is SGHVS and CDR2 FQNEAQ. Germline trimming cut 5 bases from V and 7 bases from J; bases unmatched to any gene: 13. The CDR3 bases are TGTGCCAGCAGCGTAACATCCGGGACAGGGAAATATACGCAGTATTTT. It translates to CASSVTSGTGKYTQYF. Full variable domain (missing parts from reference TRBV7-8 and TRBJ2-3): GAGVSQSPRYKVAKRGQDVALRCDPISGHVSLFWYQQALGQGPEFLTYFQNEAQLDKSGLPSDRFFAERPEGSVSTLKIQRTQQEDSAVYLCASSVTSGTGKYTQYFGPGTRLTVL.

This sequence joins TRBV28 and TRBJ1-2; 7 positions agree with TRBD1. The germline gives CDR1 MDHEN, CDR2 SYDVKM. The V segment lost 4 bases and the J segment 1 base; nucleotides outside the gene matches: 12. The CDR3 has 17 residues. This chain's CDR3 is CASSSRKGALSNYGYTF. Written as DNA, the CDR3 is TGTGCCAGCAGTTCCCGCAAGGGGGCATTGAGTAACTATGGCTACACCTTC.

The chain links TRBV18 to TRBJ1-1; a weak D match, TRBD1 (6 bases). There are 13 residues in the CDR3. Germline V gene lookup returns CDR1 KGHSH and CDR2 LQKENI. Trimming shortened V by 3 bases and J by 1 base, and 6 bases separated the two germline ends. The CDR3 DNA sequence: TGTGCCAGCTCACCGGGACAGAACACTGAAGCTTTCTTT. This gives the protein CASSPGQNTEAFF.

The chain uses TRBV5-6 and TRBJ2-7; 7 nucleotides line up with TRBD2. From germline, CDR1 is SGHDT and CDR2 YYEEEE. Losses at the gene ends were 4 bases for V and 2 bases for J; bases not matched to a gene: 15. The CDR3 is 17 residues long. This CDR3 reads CASSPRLGRGFPYEQYV. Written as DNA, the CDR3 is TGTGCCAGCAGCCCCCGTTTGGGGCGGGGGTTTCCCTACGAGCAGTACGTC.

This sequence joins TRBV7-2 and TRBJ1-5; D remains unclear. Trimming took off 3 bases at V and 0 bases at J, with 6 bases between the two ends. The CDR3 runs 14 residues. Germline V gene sequence: CDR1 SGHTA, CDR2 FQGNSA. This CDR3 is CASSFSYSNQPQHF. Here the CDR3 DNA reads TGTGCCAGCAGCTTTTCATATAGCAATCAGCCCCAGCATTTT.

The chain joins TRBV5-8 to TRBJ1-1; no clear D. Germline V lookup: CDR1 SGHTS, CDR2 YDEGEE. V dropped 5 bases and J dropped 4 bases, with 9 bases sitting between them. CDR3 length equals 12 residues. The CDR3 reads CASSRVFTEAFF. For the CDR3, the DNA is TGTGCCAGCAGTCGGGTTTTCACTGAAGCTTTCTTT.

The table lists this clone with a count of one. The chain recombines TRBV27 with TRBJ2-2, with D possibly matching TRBD1 (5 bases). The V end lost 3 bases, the J end lost 5 bases, and 7 bases lay between the germline ends. CDR1 is MNHEY and CDR2 is SMNVEV in the germline V gene (reference sequence). This CDR3 contains 13 residues. The CDR3 nucleotides read TGTGCCAGCAGTTTTAAGGGGACCGGGGAGCTGTTTTTT. This encodes CASSFKGTGELFF.

This clone was seen once. V gene TRBV5-4 combines with J gene TRBJ1-2, with a possible D match to TRBD1 (5 bases). Per germline, CDR1 SGHNT and CDR2 YYREEE (reference sequence). This CDR3 comprises 13 residues. V shed 4 bases and J shed 3 bases, with 10 bases lying between them. CDR3 bases: TGTGCCAGCAGCGCCGACAGAGACTATGGCTACACCTTC. Protein: CASSADRDYGYTF.

The V gene is TRBV5-6, the J gene TRBJ1-3; 9 bases match TRBD1. This CDR3 is 15 amino acids long. Trimming removed 4 bases from V and 2 bases from J; junction bases left unmatched: 4. Germline V gene sequence: CDR1 SGHDT, CDR2 YYEEEE. The CDR3, as DNA: TGTGCCAGCAGCCGCGGGACAGGGACTGGAAACACCATATATTTT. Its protein is CASSRGTGTGNTIYF.

CDR3 in DNA: TGTGCCAGCAGCTTGGGGGCCGGCACAGATACGCAGTATTTT. Translated, it gives CASSLGAGTDTQYF. The rearrangement links TRBV5-8 to TRBJ2-3; D gene unclear. This CDR3 has 14 amino acids. V gave up 0 bases and J gave up 1 base, with 6 bases separating them. Germline loops: CDR1 SGHTS, CDR2 YDEGEE.

This chain connects TRBV6-5 to TRBJ1-5, with a weak D call TRBD1 (6 bases). V was cut by 6 bases and J by 6 bases, with 12 bases left in between. The CDR3 runs 13 residues. Germline CDR1 reads MNHEY; CDR2 reads SVGAGI. The CDR3 reads CASSPQGTQPQHF. DNA of the CDR3: TGTGCCAGCAGCCCACAGGGCACTCAGCCCCAGCATTTT.

This sequence joins TRBV29-1 and TRBJ1-1; D is perhaps TRBD1 (6 bases). The CDR3 runs to 12 residues. V lost 6 bases and J 1 base, leaving 9 bases between the germline ends. CDR1 is SQVTM and CDR2 is ANQGSEA in the germline V gene. The CDR3 nucleotides are TGCAGCGTGTTGACAGGGAACACTGAAGCTTTCTTT. Protein product: CSVLTGNTEAFF.